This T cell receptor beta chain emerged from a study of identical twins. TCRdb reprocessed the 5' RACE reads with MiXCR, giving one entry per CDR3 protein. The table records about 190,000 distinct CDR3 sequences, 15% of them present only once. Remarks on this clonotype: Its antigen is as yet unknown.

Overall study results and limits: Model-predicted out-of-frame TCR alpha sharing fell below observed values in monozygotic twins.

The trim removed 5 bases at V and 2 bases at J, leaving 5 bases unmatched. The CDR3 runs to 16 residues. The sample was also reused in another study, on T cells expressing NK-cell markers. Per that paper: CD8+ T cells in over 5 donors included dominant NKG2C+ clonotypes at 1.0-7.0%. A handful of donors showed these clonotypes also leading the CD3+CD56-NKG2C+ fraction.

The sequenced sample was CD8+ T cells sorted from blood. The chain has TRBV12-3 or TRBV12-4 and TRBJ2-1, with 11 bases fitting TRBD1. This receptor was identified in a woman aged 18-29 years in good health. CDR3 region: CASSPPGQGAYNEQFF. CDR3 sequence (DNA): TGTGCCAGCAGTCCCCCGGGACAGGGGGCCTACAATGAGCAGTTCTTC.